Below are 28 T cell receptor beta chains sequenced from a single sample in a study of neurological immune-mediated disorders. TCRdb reprocessed the 5' RACE reads via MiXCR and lists one record per CDR3 protein. The sample lists 85,000 to 90,000 distinct CDR3 sequences; roughly 3.3% were seen once. Material: PBMCs. These receptors all stem from a woman in her 50s with multiple sclerosis.

This clonotype was recorded many times. The gene calls are TRBV6-5 and TRBJ2-7; D gene ambiguous. Germline V gives CDR1 MNHEY, CDR2 SVGAGI. The CDR3 is 12 residues long. V gave up 4 bases and J gave up 7 bases, with 11 bases separating them. The CDR3 sequence is CASSSPVGEQYF. CDR3 DNA sequence: TGTGCCAGCAGTTCCCCAGTTGGGGAGCAGTACTTC.

This clonotype was counted at least ten times. This sequence joins TRBV2 and TRBJ2-2; no definite D call. CDR1 is SNHLY and CDR2 is FYNNEI in the germline V gene. This CDR3 region has 12 residues. V was shortened by 4 bases and J by 3 bases, with 3 bases between the two germline ends. The CDR3 sequence is CASSVDTGELFF. The CDR3 region has the DNA TGTGCCAGCAGTGTAGACACCGGGGAGCTGTTTTTT.

This clonotype was picked up many times. The rearrangement uses TRBV5-1 and TRBJ1-1; TRBD1 might be the D (5 bases). The CDR3 length is 14 residues. Per germline, CDR1 SGHRS and CDR2 YFSETQ. V was shortened by 4 bases and J by 6 bases, with 16 bases between the two germline ends. The CDR3 coding sequence is TGCGCCAGCAGCGCGACAGAGAGGGGTCCTGAAGCTTTCTTT. Residues: CASSATERGPEAFF.

There are many counts of this clonotype. This chain connects TRBV7-2 to TRBJ2-1, with 8 positions matching TRBD1. The CDR3 consists of 17 residues. The V and J ends lost 4 bases and 1 base, in that order; junction bases with no gene match: 9. Looked up from germline, CDR1 is SGHTA and CDR2 is FQGNSA. The chain's CDR3 is CASSSQGAASSYNEQFF. CDR3 DNA: TGTGCCAGCAGCTCTCAGGGGGCCGCTAGTTCCTACAATGAGCAGTTCTTC.

This clonotype has a count of ten or more. The V call is TRBV6-6, the J call TRBJ2-1, with TRBD2 as a possible D gene (7 bases). CDR3 length: 12 amino acids. Germline lookup yields CDR1 MNHNY and CDR2 SVGAGI (reference sequence). Trimming pared 10 bases from V and 10 bases from J, leaving 17 bases between. The CDR3: CATLGGVVEQFF. CDR3 DNA: TGTGCCACATTAGGGGGGGTCGTAGAGCAGTTCTTC.

This clonotype was counted many times. V and J are TRBV12-3 or TRBV12-4 and TRBJ1-1; no clear D. The CDR3 runs 16 residues. V was clipped by 3 bases and J by 0 bases, with 14 bases between them. The CDR3 loop reads CASSLGRYSLNTEAFF. As DNA, the CDR3 is TGTGCCAGCAGTTTGGGTAGGTACAGCTTGAACACTGAAGCTTTCTTT.

This clonotype was seen repeatedly, ten times or more. The rearrangement joins TRBV7-2 to TRBJ1-2; TRBD1 agrees at 7 bases. From germline, CDR1 is SGHTA and CDR2 FQGNSA. The CDR3 extends over 14 amino acids. The V gene end was trimmed by 4 bases and the J gene end by 2 bases; junction bases not matched to a gene: 4. The CDR3, as DNA: TGTGCCAGCAGCTCGTCGACAGGGAACTATGGCTACACCTTC. This codes for CASSSSTGNYGYTF. The whole variable domain, filled in from reference TRBV7-2 and TRBJ1-2, reads GAGVSQSPSNKVTEKGKDVELRCDPISGHTALYWYRQSLGQGLEFLIYFQGNSAPDKSGLPSDRFSAERTGGSVSTLTIQRTQQEDSAVYLCASSSSTGNYGYTFGSGTRLTVV.

The sample holds many counts of this clonotype. The chain recombines TRBV5-1 with TRBJ2-5, with 9 positions matching TRBD1. CDR3 size: 16 residues. Germline V gives CDR1 SGHRS, CDR2 YFSETQ. With 3 bases clipped from V and 4 bases from J, the junction kept 10 bases outside the gene matches. CDR3 in amino acids: CASSYPGTGTGETQYF. For the CDR3, the DNA is TGCGCCAGCAGCTACCCCGGGACAGGGACCGGAGAGACCCAGTACTTC.

This clonotype was observed many times. The chain is built from TRBV25-1 and TRBJ2-7; the match to TRBD1 covers 8 bases. This CDR3 comprises 15 residues. The germline gives CDR1 MGHDK, CDR2 SYGVNS. Trimming removed 1 base from V and 3 bases from J; junction bases left unmatched: 5. The CDR3 region has the DNA TGTGCCAGCAGTGAATGGGGGACAGGATTCTACGAGCAGTACTTC. Its protein product is CASSEWGTGFYEQYF.

At least ten counts were recorded for this clonotype. The chain carries TRBV6-1 and TRBJ2-1; D could derive from TRBD1 or TRBD2 (5 bases each). Trimming pared 3 bases from V and 8 bases from J, leaving 14 bases between. This CDR3 spans 14 amino acids. Germline V gives CDR1 MNHNS, CDR2 SASEGT. CDR3 bases: TGTGCCAGCAGTGAGTCAGGGACCGTGCATGAGCAGTTCTTC. Amino acids: CASSESGTVHEQFF.

This clonotype was recorded at least ten times. The chain is built from TRBV29-1 and TRBJ2-7; 12 bases are a match to TRBD1. There are 13 residues in the CDR3. The germline V gene encodes CDR1 SQVTM and CDR2 ANQGSEA. The V and J ends lost 7 bases and 11 bases, in that order; junction bases with no gene match: 12. CDR3 nucleotide sequence: TGCAGCGGGACTTCGGGACAGGGGGCGGCGGAGTACTTC. It codes for CSGTSGQGAAEYF.

This clonotype has at least ten counts. This chain uses TRBV28 with TRBJ1-1, with 9 bases identical to TRBD1. Germline V gene sequence: CDR1 MDHEN, CDR2 SYDVKM. The junction had 30 bases not matched to a gene; V was cut back by 6 bases and J by 1 base. The CDR3 runs 23 residues. This CDR3 is CASSYDIWKRTLRGQGTNTEAFF. CDR3 sequence (DNA): TGTGCCAGCAGCTATGACATATGGAAACGGACACTCAGAGGACAGGGGACGAACACTGAAGCTTTCTTT. The full variable domain, completed using reference TRBV28 and TRBJ1-1, is DVKVTQSSRYLVKRTGEKVFLECVQDMDHENMFWYRQDPGLGLRLIYFSYDVKMKEKGDIPEGYSVSREKKERFSLILESASTNQTSMYLCASSYDIWKRTLRGQGTNTEAFFGQGTRLTVV.

This clonotype was recorded many times. This chain connects TRBV6-6 to TRBJ2-3; D possibly corresponds to TRBD2 (7 bases). The germline CDR1 and CDR2 sequences are MNHNY and SVGAGI (reference sequence). The germline V and J ends were trimmed by 6 bases and 5 bases, with 21 bases remaining between them. The CDR3 is made up of 16 amino acids. The CDR3 DNA sequence: TGTGCCAGCAGACACAGCGGGGCCAGGGGAAGAGATACGCAGTATTTT. Its protein is CASRHSGARGRDTQYF.

This clonotype has just a few counts. The gene calls are TRBV5-6 and TRBJ1-6, with unresolved D. The CDR3 totals 13 residues. Germline lookup yields CDR1 SGHDT and CDR2 YYEEEE. V gave up 7 bases and J gave up 9 bases, with 14 bases separating them. As DNA, the CDR3 is TGTGCCAGCGCTGGGTGGGCGGGTTCACCCCTCCACTTT. It translates to CASAGWAGSPLHF.

This clonotype turned up a few times. One end of the junction is discordant with germline, which a read error may explain. V usage is TRBV7-7 and J usage is TRBJ2-3, with no clear D. The CDR3 has 14 amino acids. Germline CDR1 reads SSHAT; CDR2 reads FNYEAQ (reference sequence). The CDR3: CASSPGFPPDTQYF. As DNA, the CDR3 is TGTGCTAGCAGCCCAGGCTTTCCTCCAGATACGCAGTATTTT.

Many counts were recorded for this clonotype. This rearrangement joins TRBV6-2 or TRBV6-3 to TRBJ2-1; D might be TRBD2 (8 bases). CDR1 and CDR2 (germline): MNHEY, SVGEGT. Trimming removed 6 bases at V and 10 bases at J, with 19 bases between. The CDR3 has 14 residues. In DNA form, the CDR3 reads TGTGCCAGCAGACCCGGGGGGGGGGACAGAGAGCAGTTCTTC. Translation gives CASRPGGGDREQFF.

The table lists this clonotype with many counts. This sequence joins TRBV20-1 and TRBJ2-5; 10 bases agree with TRBD2. Trimming at V came to 5 bases and at J to 5 bases, leaving 8 bases not matched to a gene. The CDR3 runs 14 residues. Germline-derived CDR1 and CDR2 are DFQATT and SNEGSKA (reference sequence). The CDR3 nucleotides are TGCAGTGCTGGCGACCCGGGACTAGCGGAGACCCAGTACTTC. This gives the protein CSAGDPGLAETQYF.

This clonotype was detected many times. This chain connects TRBV4-3 to TRBJ2-5; D may be TRBD1 (6 bases). The V gene lost 3 bases and the J gene lost 2 bases, with 10 bases spanning the gap. Germline CDR1 LGHNA, CDR2 YSLEER. There are 14 residues in the CDR3. The CDR3, as DNA: TGCGCCAGCAGCCAGGGGACATATCAAGAGACCCAGTACTTC. Amino acid sequence: CASSQGTYQETQYF.

This clonotype was seen many times. The genes are TRBV5-4 and TRBJ1-2; D is unresolved. This CDR3 has 14 residues. CDR1 is SGHNT, CDR2 YYREEE, per germline (reference sequence). V was cut by 6 bases and J by 6 bases, with 18 bases left in between. CDR3 DNA sequence: TGTGCCAGCAAATTTCTTCAGGTACCTCATGGCTACACCTTC. It codes for CASKFLQVPHGYTF.

There are many counts of this clonotype. The chain has TRBV20-1 and TRBJ2-1; no clear D gene. There are 14 residues in the CDR3. V dropped 5 bases and J dropped 0 bases, with 11 bases sitting between them. Germline lookup yields CDR1 DFQATT and CDR2 SNEGSKA (reference sequence). The CDR3 is CSAPTVSSYNEQFF. The CDR3 DNA follows: TGCAGTGCTCCGACGGTGAGCTCCTACAATGAGCAGTTCTTC.

Ten or more counts support this clonotype. V gene TRBV12-3 or TRBV12-4 combines with J gene TRBJ2-5, with D possibly TRBD2 on 5 matching bases. The CDR3 totals 13 residues. V was cut by 5 bases and J by 4 bases, with 11 bases left in between. CDR3 bases: TGTGCCAGCAGTCTACAACGGGGAGAGACCCAGTACTTC. Translated: CASSLQRGETQYF.

This clonotype was seen once. The J gene is TRBJ2-5, the V gene TRBV27; 8 bases are a match to TRBD1. This CDR3 region has 14 residues. The V segment lost 4 bases and the J segment 5 bases; nucleotides outside the gene matches: 6. Germline loops: CDR1 MNHEY, CDR2 SMNVEV (reference sequence). The CDR3 region has the DNA TGTGCCAGCAGTTCCCCGGACAGGGTTGAGACCCAGTACTTC. This translates into CASSSPDRVETQYF.

This clonotype has at least ten counts. The chain recombines TRBV5-1 with TRBJ2-5; 9 positions agree with TRBD1. Looked up from germline, CDR1 is SGHRS and CDR2 is YFSETQ. The CDR3 is 15 residues long. J gave up 5 bases and V 3 bases, and 8 bases lay outside the gene matches. The CDR3 nucleotides are TGCGCCAGCAGCTCCGCCGGGACAGGGATGGAGACCCAGTACTTC. Its translation: CASSSAGTGMETQYF.

At least ten counts were recorded for this clonotype. The J gene is TRBJ1-1, the V gene TRBV7-9; D is unclear. The germline CDR1 and CDR2 sequences are SEHNR and FQNEAQ (reference sequence). The V end lost 5 bases, the J end lost 9 bases, and 10 bases lay between the germline ends. The CDR3 loop spans 11 amino acids. The CDR3 DNA follows: TGTGCCAGCAGCCACGGATCCCAAGCTTTCTTT. It encodes CASSHGSQAFF.

This clonotype was counted at least ten times. This chain connects TRBV21-1 to TRBJ2-5; the table assigns TRBD1, which was not confirmed against the DNA. TRBV21-1 corresponds to a pseudogene. This CDR3 region has 16 residues. In DNA, the CDR3 is TGTGCCAGCAGCAAAAACCCCCGGGTGATATCAGAGACCCAGTACTTC. Residues: CASSKNPRVISETQYF.

This clonotype was seen many times. The chain joins TRBV9 to TRBJ2-3, with D perhaps being TRBD1 or TRBD2 (5 bases each). Germline CDR1 is SGDLS and CDR2 is YYNGEE. This CDR3 is 16 amino acids long. V dropped 1 base and J dropped 0 bases, with 12 bases sitting between them. CDR3 region: CASSVSRGRSTDTQYF. DNA for the CDR3: TGTGCCAGCAGCGTATCCCGGGGACGCAGCACAGATACGCAGTATTTT.

This clonotype was recorded many times. The V call is TRBV7-2, the J call TRBJ2-2, with D tentatively TRBD1 (6 bases). Germline CDR1 reads SGHTA; CDR2 reads FQGNSA. The CDR3 is 15 amino acids. Trimming removed 8 bases from V and 5 bases from J, with 18 bases in between. The CDR3 here is CASSPPGQPTGELFF. The CDR3 DNA follows: TGTGCCAGCTCACCGCCGGGACAACCAACCGGGGAGCTGTTTTTT.

This clonotype was counted many times. The CDR3 loop is CASSMDMSSYNEQFF. The CDR3, as DNA: TGTGCCAGCAGCATGGACATGAGCTCCTACAATGAGCAGTTCTTC. V usage is TRBV2 and J usage is TRBJ2-1; D might be TRBD1 (5 bases). Trimming removed 6 bases from V and 0 bases from J, with 12 bases in between. The germline V gene encodes CDR1 SNHLY and CDR2 FYNNEI. The CDR3 is 15 amino acids.